Listed below are T cell receptor beta chains from one sample, sequenced in a study of PD-1 blockade in classical Hodgkin lymphoma. Using immunoSEQ multiplex PCR, the repertoire was profiled, and TCRdb retains in-frame clones only, with some absent. Of some 45,000 clones in the sample, around nine tenths were seen once. The sample was peripheral blood mononuclear cells (PBMCs), taken at baseline. The receptors come from a human donor with classical Hodgkin lymphoma. Each CDR3 is given with its conserved first and last residue. Each record gives: V gene, CDR3 protein.

v_gene: TRBV19; CDR3aa: CATRDRPNYEQYF
v_gene: TRBV5-1; CDR3aa: CASSLGGSALGEQYF
v_gene: TRBV5-1; CDR3aa: CASSLSQGGETQYF
v_gene: TRBV28; CDR3aa: CASSSRLGNQPQHF
v_gene: TRBV9; CDR3aa: CASSVDLAGGLDEQFF
v_gene: TRBV18; CDR3aa: CASSPGRESPLHF
v_gene: TRBV21-1; CDR3aa: CASSKRAGGGETQYF
v_gene: TRBV5-1; CDR3aa: CASSSGTYQETQYF
v_gene: TRBV14; CDR3aa: CASSKRTGGKETQYF
v_gene: TRBV9; CDR3aa: CASSVAWRIDTGELFF
v_gene: TRBV7-9; CDR3aa: CASSFWGQRGNTIYF
v_gene: TRBV2; CDR3aa: CASSGREGETQYF